These 18 T cell receptor beta chains originate from one sample sequenced in a study of blood T cell repertoires in COVID-19. Sequenced by immunoSEQ multiplex PCR; TCRdb stores in-frame clones only, minus some. Counted here are 200,000 to 250,000 clones, almost 90% occurring once; the ten biggest clones make up 14% to 15%. Sequencing input: PBMCs or T cells enriched from blood (not recorded which). These receptors originate from a woman aged 50 to 60 with acute COVID-19.

The CDR3 nucleotides read TGTGCCTGGAGTGTACTCAGGGGGTCTCTCTACGAGCAGTACTTC. It encodes CAWSVLRGSLYEQYF. The V call is TRBV30, the J call TRBJ2-7, with TRBD1 matching 7 bases. V lost 0 bases and J lost 3; bases outside the gene matches: 8. Germline values: CDR1 GTSNPN, CDR2 SVGIG (reference sequence). The CDR3 loop spans 15 amino acids. Complete variable domain (other parts from reference TRBV30 and TRBJ2-7): SQTIHQWPATLVQPVGSPLSLECTVEGTSNPNLYWYRQAAGRGLQLLFYSVGIGQISSEVPQNLSASRPQDRQFILSSKKLLLSDSGFYLCAWSVLRGSLYEQYFGPGTRLTVT.

This clone was seen a single time. This chain connects TRBV7-8 to TRBJ2-5, with 13 positions matching TRBD2. Germline CDR1 reads SGHVS; CDR2 reads FQNEAQ. This CDR3 is built from 16 residues. V dropped 5 bases and J dropped 4; count of bases not matched to a gene: 7. CDR3 residues: CASSNRLAGGAETQYF. The CDR3, as DNA: TGTGCCAGCAGCAACAGACTAGCGGGAGGAGCAGAGACCCAGTACTTC.

The V and J genes are TRBV27 and TRBJ1-5, with D unresolved. V lost 3 bases to trimming and J lost 0 bases, with 9 bases between them. The CDR3 loop spans 15 amino acids. Germline CDR1 is MNHEY and CDR2 is SMNVEV (reference sequence). The CDR3 DNA is TGTGCCAGCAGTTTTCATGCAGATAGCAATCAGCCCCAGCATTTT. Its protein is CASSFHADSNQPQHF.

This clone is a singleton in its sample. The V and J genes are TRBV28 and TRBJ1-2, with 9 bases fitting TRBD1. V dropped 6 bases and J dropped 0; count of bases not matched to a gene: 11. Germline V gene lookup returns CDR1 MDHEN and CDR2 SYDVKM. This CDR3 is built from 17 residues. DNA for the CDR3: TGTGCCAGCAGGTCAACAGGGGGCTCGCTTCCTAACTATGGCTACACCTTC. Translating it yields CASRSTGGSLPNYGYTF.

The V and J genes are TRBV28 and TRBJ2-7; D might be TRBD1 (5 bases). CDR3 length equals 16 residues. Looked up from germline, CDR1 is MDHEN and CDR2 is SYDVKM. Between the trimmed V and J ends, which lost 5 bases and 7 bases, there was a span of 24 bases. CDR3: CASSVGQGFLPTEQYF. The CDR3 bases are TGTGCCAGCAGTGTAGGCCAGGGCTTCTTACCTACTGAGCAGTACTTC.

The chain employs TRBV4-3 and TRBJ2-2, with 9 bases fitting TRBD2. This CDR3 spans 20 amino acids. Losses at the gene ends were 1 base for V and 5 bases for J; bases not matched to a gene: 17. The germline gives CDR1 LGHNA, CDR2 YSLEER. The CDR3: CASSQAPGTFLAGRTGELFF. CDR3 coding DNA: TGCGCCAGCAGCCAAGCACCCGGGACATTTCTAGCGGGACGGACCGGGGAGCTGTTTTTT.

The chain is built from TRBV7-8 and TRBJ1-4; D is uncertain. The CDR3 length is 14 residues. V lost 4 bases, J lost 8 bases, and 14 bases lay in between. From germline, CDR1 is SGHVS and CDR2 FQNEAQ. The CDR3 loop reads CASSWEGLREKLFF. In nucleotides, the CDR3 is TGTGCCAGCAGCTGGGAGGGCTTAAGGGAAAAACTGTTTTTT.

This clone has only one observation. The chain has TRBV28 and TRBJ1-6; 7 nucleotides match TRBD1. The CDR3 is made up of 15 amino acids. The trim removed 5 bases at V and 5 bases at J, leaving 6 bases unmatched. The germline gives CDR1 MDHEN, CDR2 SYDVKM. The CDR3: CASSLGGAHNSPLHF. CDR3 nucleotide sequence: TGTGCCAGCAGTCTAGGGGGCGCGCATAATTCACCCCTCCACTTT.

The chain combines TRBV30 with TRBJ1-4; 10 bases match TRBD1. Germline V gene sequence: CDR1 GTSNPN, CDR2 SVGIG (reference sequence). The ends lost 2 bases at V and 5 bases at J; junction bases unmatched: 5. The CDR3 extends over 15 amino acids. The CDR3 reads CAWSQKGQGNEKLFF. DNA for the CDR3: TGTGCCTGGAGTCAGAAGGGACAGGGGAATGAAAAACTGTTTTTT.

The chain carries TRBV14 and TRBJ2-1, with TRBD2 identical over 7 bases. CDR1 SGHDN and CDR2 FVKESK come from the germline V gene. The CDR3 has 17 residues. J gave up 3 bases and V 0 bases, and 8 bases lay outside the gene matches. CDR3 DNA: TGTGCCAGCAGCCAAGATGTGCTAGCGGACCACTACAATGAGCAGTTCTTC. Translating it yields CASSQDVLADHYNEQFF.

The rearrangement joins TRBV18 to TRBJ1-4; 9 bases are a match to TRBD1. J gave up 3 bases and V 2 bases, and 1 base lay outside the gene matches. The CDR3 loop spans 15 amino acids. CDR1 is KGHSH, CDR2 LQKENI, per germline. The CDR3 DNA reads as TGTGCCAGCTCACCAGGGACAGGGTCTAATGAAAAACTGTTTTTT. Translation: CASSPGTGSNEKLFF.

V gene TRBV7-2 combines with J gene TRBJ2-2; 9 nucleotides align to TRBD1. The V gene's germline CDR1 is SGHTA and CDR2 FQGNSA. This CDR3 contains 14 residues. Trimming removed 5 bases from V and 5 bases from J; junction bases left unmatched: 3. CDR3 sequence: CASSADRGTGELFF. The CDR3 region has the DNA TGTGCCAGCAGCGCGGACAGGGGAACCGGGGAGCTGTTTTTT.

This rearrangement joins TRBV12-5 to TRBJ2-7, with D perhaps matching TRBD2 (5 bases). Trimming took off 5 bases at V and 4 bases at J, with 15 bases between the two ends. The CDR3 runs to 14 residues. Germline CDR1 LGHNT, CDR2 FRNRAP. The DNA for the CDR3 is TGTGCTAGTGGTCCCGGGGATGGAAGGTACGAGCAGTACTTC. It specifies CASGPGDGRYEQYF.

This CDR3 is CASSFGGSGANVLTF. In DNA form, the CDR3 reads TGTGCCAGCAGTTTCGGGGGCTCTGGGGCCAACGTCCTGACTTTC. This chain uses TRBV27 with TRBJ2-6; D perhaps matches TRBD2 (6 bases). Germline V gives CDR1 MNHEY, CDR2 SMNVEV (reference sequence). This CDR3 comprises 15 residues. V was trimmed by 3 bases and J by 0 bases, leaving 6 bases between them.

This chain joins TRBV12-3 or TRBV12-4 and TRBJ2-1; D uncertain. The V end lost 6 bases, the J end lost 8 bases, and 5 bases lay between the germline ends. This CDR3 comprises 10 residues. CDR3 sequence (DNA): TGTGCCAGCAGCACATATGAGCAGTTCTTC. It specifies CASSTYEQFF.

This clone was seen more than once but under ten times. The chain has TRBV9 and TRBJ1-4, with TRBD1 identical over 9 bases. Germline V CDR1 and CDR2: SGDLS, YYNGEE. The CDR3 totals 15 residues. Trimming removed 2 bases from V and 8 bases from J; junction bases left unmatched: 7. CDR3 region: CASSVGTGRREKLFF. As DNA, the CDR3 is TGTGCCAGCAGCGTCGGGACAGGGAGGCGGGAAAAACTGTTTTTT. Supplemented by reference TRBV9 and TRBJ1-4, the full variable domain reads DSGVTQTPKHLITATGQRVTLRCSPRSGDLSVYWYQQSLDQGLQFLIQYYNGEERAKGNILERFSAQQFPDLHSELNLSSLELGDSALYFCASSVGTGRREKLFFGSGTQLSVL.

The genes are TRBV2 and TRBJ1-1, with D possibly matching TRBD1 (6 bases). The length of the CDR3 is 14 residues. The V gene's germline CDR1 is SNHLY and CDR2 FYNNEI. V lost 8 bases and J 0 bases, leaving 13 bases between the germline ends. CDR3 region: CASDAQGLNTEAFF. CDR3 nucleotide sequence: TGTGCCAGCGACGCCCAGGGGCTGAACACTGAAGCTTTCTTT.

This sequence joins TRBV5-6 and TRBJ2-7, with D possibly being TRBD2 (6 bases). From germline, CDR1 is SGHDT and CDR2 YYEEEE. Between the trimmed V and J ends, which lost 4 bases and 7 bases, there was a span of 21 bases. The CDR3 sequence is 15 residues long. This CDR3 is CASSLLLRGLEEQYF. Here the CDR3 DNA reads TGTGCCAGCAGCCTCCTTTTAAGGGGACTCGAGGAGCAGTACTTC.